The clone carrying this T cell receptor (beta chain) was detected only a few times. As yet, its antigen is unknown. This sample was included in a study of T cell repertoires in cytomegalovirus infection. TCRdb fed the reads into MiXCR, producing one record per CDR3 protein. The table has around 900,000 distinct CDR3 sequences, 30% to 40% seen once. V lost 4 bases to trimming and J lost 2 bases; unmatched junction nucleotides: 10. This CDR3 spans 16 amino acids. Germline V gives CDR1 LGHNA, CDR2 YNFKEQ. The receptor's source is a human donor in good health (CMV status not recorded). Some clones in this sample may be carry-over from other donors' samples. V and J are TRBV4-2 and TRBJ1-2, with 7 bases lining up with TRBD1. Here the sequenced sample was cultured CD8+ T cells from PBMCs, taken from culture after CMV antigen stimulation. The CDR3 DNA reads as TGTGCCAGCAGCCGTCTAGGGACAGAGGAAAACTATGGCTACACCTTC. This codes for CASSRLGTEENYGYTF.